A single sample gave rise to the 26 T cell receptor delta chains below, sequenced in a study of gamma-delta T cells after stem cell transplantation. TCRdb reanalysed the RT-PCR reads with CATT. The sample has nearly 8,000 delta-chain clones, more than 14% seen once; the top ten hold 4.5% to 7.5%. The sequencing sample was made of gamma-delta T cells. The receptor set was obtained from a human donor. It is not recorded whose cells these are; they may come from a transplant donor.

Within the sample, this clone is medium-sized (0.01 to 0.1%). V and J are TRDV3 and TRDJ1; 8 nucleotides match TRDD3. Germline V gene data show CDR1 as TVYSNPD and CDR2 as GDNSRS (reference sequence). With V trimmed by 0 bases and J by 2 bases, 2 bases remained unmatched. This CDR3 is built from 13 residues. The CDR3 here is CAFSYWGTDKLIF. The CDR3, as DNA: TGTGCCTTTAGCTACTGGGGGACCGATAAACTCATCTTT.

As to this clone: TCRdb has a much larger clone's protein, which differs at residue 10 from the translation of this DNA, likely because of a read error; what is shown is the protein translated from the DNA. J is TRDJ2 and V is TRDV2; 9 nucleotides agree with TRDD3. With V trimmed by 0 bases and J by 10 bases, 5 bases remained unmatched. The CDR3 runs 14 residues. Germline V gene lookup returns CDR1 GEAIGNYY and CDR2 EKD. CDR3 sequence reads: CACDTGGYREQLFF. For the CDR3, the DNA is TGTGCCTGTGACACCGGGGGATACAGGGAACAACTCTTCTTT.

By share, this clone ranks as large. This same CDR3 is encoded by further DNA sequences in the sample. V is TRDV2 and J is TRDJ3, with TRDD3 identical over 10 bases. This CDR3 is 18 amino acids long. J was trimmed by 0 bases and V by 0 bases; bases with no gene match: 1. Germline V gene lookup returns CDR1 GEAIGNYY and CDR2 EKD. CDR3 sequence (DNA): TGTGCCTGTGACACCGCTGGGGGATACTCCTGGGACACCCGACAGATGTTTTTC. This codes for CACDTAGGYSWDTRQMFF.

This clone is medium-sized. The CDR3 spells CACDVLGDSWDTRQMFF. DNA for the CDR3: TGTGCCTGTGACGTACTGGGGGACTCCTGGGACACCCGACAGATGTTTTTC. The chain combines TRDV2 with TRDJ3; 9 bases match TRDD3. The CDR3 length is 17 residues. J lost 0 bases, V lost 3 bases, and 2 bases had no gene match. Per germline, CDR1 GEAIGNYY and CDR2 EKD.

This clone was detected only a few times. The chain combines TRDV1 with TRDJ1; TRDD2 is a possible D gene (6 bases). Germline CDR1 is TSWWSYY and CDR2 is QGS. This CDR3 comprises 18 residues. Trimming shortened V by 2 bases and J by 2 bases, and 21 bases separated the two germline ends. CDR3 sequence (DNA): TGTGCTCTTGGGGAAACGAATCCTACCGGGGGTCATACCGATAAACTCATCTTT. Residues: CALGETNPTGGHTDKLIF.

In this sample, this clone turned up a few times. Other DNA sequences in this specimen translate into the identical CDR3. The chain is built from TRAV29/DV5 and TRDJ1; the match to TRDD3 covers 13 bases. The CDR3 consists of 22 residues. After removal of 0 bases from V and 2 bases from J, the junction contained 22 bases not matched to a gene. Germline V gene sequence: CDR1 NSMFDY, CDR2 ISSIKDK. The CDR3 nucleotides are TGTGCAGCAAGCGTAGGTGGGGTCCCTTGGTACTGGGGGATACGCGGGACCGATAAACTCATCTTT. Its translation is CAASVGGVPWYWGIRGTDKLIF. The whole variable domain, remainder taken from reference TRAV29/DV5 and TRDJ1, is DQQVKQNSPSLSVQEGRISILNCDYTNSMFDYFLWYKKYPAEGPTFLISISSIKDKNEDGRFTVFLNKSAKHLSLHIVPSQPGDSAVYFCAASVGGVPWYWGIRGTDKLIFGKGTRVTVEP.

This clone was observed a few times. This chain connects TRDV2 to TRDJ1; no reliable D call. Germline V gives CDR1 GEAIGNYY, CDR2 EKD. Trimming left V 3 bases short and J 0 bases short, with 13 bases between. The CDR3 is 15 amino acids. The CDR3 coding sequence is TGTGCCTGTGACTTACGTGGGACGTACACCGATAAACTCATCTTT. Amino acids: CACDLRGTYTDKLIF.

This clone is categorized as medium-sized. The chain joins TRDV2 to TRDJ3; 12 nucleotides match TRDD3. Trimming removed 3 bases from V and 4 bases from J; junction bases left unmatched: 12. The CDR3 consists of 20 residues. Germline CDR1 and CDR2: GEAIGNYY and EKD. The CDR3 loop reads CACDSPDLGDTRWDTRQMFF. CDR3 coding DNA: TGTGCCTGTGACTCTCCCGACCTGGGGGATACGCGGTGGGACACCCGACAGATGTTTTTC.

This clone is categorized as medium-sized. CDR3 protein: CALEASPAALAKGGSDKLIF. The DNA for the CDR3 is TGTGCTCTCGAGGCCTCGCCAGCAGCACTGGCGAAAGGGGGTTCCGATAAACTCATCTTT. This sequence joins TRDV1 and TRDJ1; possibly TRDD3 for D (5 bases). The germline V and J ends were trimmed by 9 bases and 3 bases, with 35 bases remaining between them. CDR1 and CDR2 (germline): TSWWSYY, QGS. The CDR3 contains 20 residues.

With respect to this clone: With a much larger clone just one base away, this may be a read error. The chain links TRDV2 to TRDJ3; D is possibly TRDD3 (5 bases). CDR1 GEAIGNYY and CDR2 EKD come from the germline V gene. This CDR3 spans 19 amino acids. The CDR3: CACDPLVWGGFWDTRQVFF. The CDR3 DNA is TGTGCCTGTGACCCCTTGGTGTGGGGAGGCTTCTGGGACACCCGACAGGTGTTTTTC.

On this clone: TCRdb records a much larger clone's protein for this DNA, with a difference at residue 3 that likely arises from a read error; the protein given is the translation of the DNA. The genes are TRDV2 and TRDJ2; TRDD3 matches 7 bases. The CDR3 consists of 16 residues. Germline V CDR1 and CDR2: GEAIGNYY, EKD. As DNA, the CDR3 is TGTGCCTATGACACCGTTGGGGGAGCTTTGACAGCACAACTCTTCTTT. The encoded protein is CAYDTVGGALTAQLFF.

By share, this clone ranks as medium-sized. The chain links TRDV2 to TRDJ3; no clear D. CDR1 and CDR2 from the germline V gene are GEAIGNYY and EKD. This CDR3 contains 19 residues. The ends were cut back, 3 bases at V and 0 bases at J, with 17 bases in the middle. The CDR3 reads CACDLLTAVSSWDTRQMFF. The CDR3 DNA reads TGTGCCTGTGACCTCCTGACTGCCGTTAGCTCCTGGGACACCCGACAGATGTTTTTC.

This clone was seen a handful of times. The chain is built from TRDV1 and TRDJ1; D gene unclear. V was cut by 1 base and J by 0 bases, with 12 bases left in between. Germline V gene sequence: CDR1 TSWWSYY, CDR2 QGS. The CDR3 has 16 residues. The DNA for the CDR3 is TGTGCTCTTGGGGAACAATGGGTTCCGTACACCGATAAACTCATCTTT. This encodes CALGEQWVPYTDKLIF.

Details on this clone: The translation of this DNA and the TCRdb protein of a much larger clone differ at residue 6, probably owing to a read error; the protein shown here is translated from the DNA. The chain recombines TRDV2 with TRDJ1; 8 nucleotides align to TRDD3. V was pared by 0 bases and J by 3 bases, with 8 bases of the junction left unmatched. The CDR3 runs to 16 residues. The germline CDR1 and CDR2 sequences are GEAIGNYY and EKD. The CDR3 here is CACDTALGERPDKLIF. The CDR3 coding sequence is TGTGCCTGTGACACCGCCCTGGGGGAGCGCCCCGATAAACTCATCTTT.

This clone turned up a few times. A much larger clone differs by one base, so this may be a read error. The sample contains more than one DNA sequence encoding this CDR3. This chain joins TRDV2 and TRDJ3, with 11 nucleotides matching TRDD3. Germline V gene lookup returns CDR1 GEAIGNYY and CDR2 EKD. CDR3 size: 19 residues. The CDR3 bases are TGTGCCTGTGACACTGGGGGATACGCTCTATCCTGGGATACCCGACAGATGTTTTTC. This codes for CACDTGGYALSWDTRQMFF.

This clone came up a few times. This chain uses TRDV2 with TRDJ3; 10 bases are a match to TRDD3. Germline CDR1 reads GEAIGNYY; CDR2 reads EKD. V was pared by 0 bases and J by 2 bases, with 6 bases of the junction left unmatched. This CDR3 is 19 amino acids long. CDR3 amino acids: CACDTLLGDGPWDTRQMFF. CDR3 DNA sequence: TGTGCCTGTGACACCCTACTGGGGGATGGCCCCTGGGACACCCGACAGATGTTTTTC.

A note on this clone: This could be a read error, since a much larger clone is one nucleotide away. This specimen includes other DNA sequences encoding the same CDR3. V and J are TRDV2 and TRDJ1; 8 bases line up with TRDD3. V lost 7 bases to trimming and J lost 0 bases; unmatched junction nucleotides: 9. CDR3 size: 15 residues. The germline V gene has CDR1 GEAIGNYY and CDR2 EKD. The chain's CDR3 is CACDGLGDDTDKLIF. CDR3 coding DNA: TGTGCCTGCGACGGTTTGGGGGATGACACCGATAAACTCATCTTT.

This chain uses TRDV1 with TRDJ1; D tentatively reads TRDD2 or TRDD3 (5 bases each). The CDR3 has 17 residues. Germline CDR1 is TSWWSYY and CDR2 is QGS. V dropped 4 bases and J dropped 8 bases, with 26 bases sitting between them. The CDR3 reads CALGGRRVSLLGAKLIF. CDR3 nucleotide sequence: TGTGCTCTTGGGGGCCGCCGGGTGTCCCTACTTGGGGCAAAACTCATCTTT.

This clone was counted only a few times. A much more abundant neighbour one base away suggests this may be a read error. The chain combines TRDV2 with TRDJ1, with 7 bases lining up with TRDD3. The germline CDR1 and CDR2 sequences are GEAIGNYY and EKD. CDR3 length: 15 amino acids. CDR3 region: CACDTAGGYTDNLIF. CDR3 bases: TGTGCCTGTGACACCGCTGGGGGGTACACCGATAACCTCATCTTT.

The gene calls are TRDV1 and TRDJ1; TRDD3 matches 8 bases. This CDR3 has 22 amino acids. Germline CDR1 TSWWSYY, CDR2 QGS. V was clipped by 5 bases and J by 0 bases; unmatched bases: 26. CDR3 in DNA: TGTGCTCTTGGGACCCCACTTCCTCTCGCTGGCTGGGGGAACCCGTACACCGATAAACTCATCTTT. Protein: CALGTPLPLAGWGNPYTDKLIF.

The chain uses TRAV29/DV5 and TRDJ1; TRDD3 aligns across 8 bases. Germline V gene lookup returns CDR1 NSMFDY and CDR2 ISSIKDK. The V gene end was trimmed by 0 bases and the J gene end by 0 bases; junction bases not matched to a gene: 25. CDR3 size: 22 residues. The CDR3 DNA reads TGTGCAGCAAGCGCTTCTAGTCGGGTGGAAGTACTGGGGGTTGAGGACACCGATAAACTCATCTTT. Translated: CAASASSRVEVLGVEDTDKLIF.

The CDR3 protein is CACDTGGYAKLIF. The DNA of the CDR3 is TGTGCCTGTGACACTGGGGGATACGCCAAACTCATCTTT. The chain carries TRDV2 and TRDJ1; TRDD3 agrees at 11 bases. The V gene end was trimmed by 1 base and the J gene end by 8 bases; junction bases not matched to a gene: 2. This CDR3 has 13 amino acids. In germline, CDR1 is GEAIGNYY, CDR2 EKD.

About this clone: A read error may be the cause here, since a much bigger clone is one base away. The V and J genes are TRDV3 and TRDJ1; 13 nucleotides match TRDD3. Germline CDR1 reads TVYSNPD; CDR2 reads GDNSRS (reference sequence). The CDR3 totals 19 residues. The CDR3 sequence is CAASSPTGGYEFRTDKLIF. CDR3 coding DNA: TGTGCGGCCTCTTCCCCTACTGGGGGATACGAATTTCGCACCGATAAACTCATCTTT.

The CDR3 spells CAASAPPVLGADKLIF. The CDR3 DNA follows: TGTGCAGCAAGCGCTCCTCCGGTGTTGGGAGCCGATAAACTCATCTTT. This rearrangement joins TRAV29/DV5 to TRDJ1, with unresolved D. CDR1 and CDR2 from the germline V gene are NSMFDY and ISSIKDK. Between the trimmed V and J ends, which lost 0 bases and 3 bases, there was a span of 18 bases. The CDR3 loop spans 16 amino acids.

This clone was seen more than once but under ten times. A much more abundant neighbour one base away suggests this may be a read error. The identical CDR3 is also encoded by other nucleotide sequences in the sample. This chain uses TRDV1 with TRDJ1; D call uncertain. This CDR3 is 15 amino acids long. In germline, CDR1 is TSWWSYY, CDR2 QGS. The DNA for the CDR3 is TGTGCTCTTGGGACCCCGGATCTCTCTACCGATAAGCTCATCTTT. It encodes CALGTPDLSTDKLIF.

Sample share makes this clone medium-sized. Other nucleotide sequences in the sample specify the same CDR3. The rearrangement uses TRDV2 and TRDJ3; D gene unclear. The CDR3 sequence is 18 residues long. The germline CDR1 and CDR2 sequences are GEAIGNYY and EKD. Trimming removed 3 bases from V and 0 bases from J, with 14 bases in between. The CDR3 sequence is CACDYTGLSSWDTRQMFF. The CDR3 DNA is TGTGCCTGTGACTATACCGGGCTAAGCTCCTGGGACACCCGACAGATGTTTTTC.